The 25 T cell receptor beta chains below come from one sample, sequenced in a study of T cells in localized non-small cell lung cancer. Here immunoSEQ multiplex PCR was the method, and the copy in TCRdb shows in-frame clones only, minus some. Of about 25,000 clones listed, more than 90% are singletons. This material consisted of peripheral blood, taken before any cancer treatment. The origin of the receptors is a man aged 35 to 69 with stage III squamous cell lung carcinoma.

In regard to this clone: A read error may account for a junction end that differs from germline. The V gene is TRBV27, the J gene TRBJ1-2; a possible D gene is TRBD1 (6 bases). The germline gives CDR1 MNHEY, CDR2 SMNVEV (reference sequence). The CDR3 spans 12 residues. The CDR3 sequence: CASSLPQGRPYF. The CDR3 DNA reads TGTGCCAGCAGTTTGCCCCAGGGGAGACCCTACTTC.

The chain couples TRBV30 to TRBJ2-7; possible D gene TRBD2, 5 bases. Per germline, CDR1 GTSNPN and CDR2 SVGIG (reference sequence). V lost 2 bases to trimming and J lost 0 bases, with 17 bases between them. This CDR3 is 16 amino acids long. The CDR3 protein is CAWSRAGGLSSYEQYF. The CDR3 DNA reads as TGTGCCTGGAGTCGGGCGGGCGGATTATCCTCCTACGAGCAGTACTTC. Based on the CDR3 plus reference TRBV30 and TRBJ2-7, the full variable domain is SQTIHQWPATLVQPVGSPLSLECTVEGTSNPNLYWYRQAAGRGLQLLFYSVGIGQISSEVPQNLSASRPQDRQFILSSKKLLLSDSGFYLCAWSRAGGLSSYEQYFGPGTRLTVT.

The J gene is TRBJ1-4, the V gene TRBV7-9; D unclear. V lost 0 bases and J lost 0, with 11 bases in between. Germline assignment: CDR1 SEHNR and CDR2 FQNEAQ (reference sequence). The CDR3 runs to 17 residues. CDR3 residues: CASSLARSAPTNEKLFF. The CDR3 coding sequence is TGTGCCAGCAGCTTAGCCCGATCAGCTCCAACTAATGAAAAACTGTTTTTT.

This chain uses TRBV11-2 with TRBJ2-7; D may correspond to TRBD1 or TRBD2 (5 bases each). This CDR3 is built from 13 residues. Germline assignment: CDR1 SGHAT and CDR2 FQNNGV. V lost 3 bases and J 0 bases, leaving 6 bases between the germline ends. The CDR3 loop is CASSFGGSYEQYF. The CDR3 DNA reads as TGTGCCAGCAGCTTTGGGGGCTCCTACGAGCAGTACTTC.

The rearrangement links TRBV10-3 to TRBJ1-5; D perhaps matches TRBD1 (5 bases). The V end lost 1 base, the J end lost 4 bases, and 8 bases lay between the germline ends. CDR1 is ENHRY, CDR2 SYGVKD, per germline. The CDR3 extends over 14 amino acids. For the CDR3, the DNA is TGTGCCATCAGTGAGTTGGGGGAGAATCAGCCCCAGCATTTT. Its protein product is CAISELGENQPQHF.

The sample holds one count of this clone. This rearrangement joins TRBV4-2 to TRBJ1-1, with a tentative D call TRBD1 (6 bases). Trimming stripped 4 bases from V and 6 bases from J, with 15 bases between. The CDR3 extends over 14 amino acids. Germline CDR1 is LGHNA and CDR2 is YNFKEQ. The CDR3 DNA reads as TGTGCCAGCAGCCCCTCGGCAGGGGTGGCTGAAGCTTTCTTT. Translating it yields CASSPSAGVAEAFF.

The V call is TRBV28, the J call TRBJ1-3; D call uncertain. Germline V gives CDR1 MDHEN, CDR2 SYDVKM. The V end lost 6 bases, the J end lost 2 bases, and 14 bases lay between the germline ends. CDR3 size: 15 residues. The CDR3 spells CASSRPHGAGNTIYF. In DNA form, the CDR3 reads TGTGCCAGCAGCAGACCTCATGGGGCTGGAAACACCATATATTTT. Based on the CDR3 plus reference TRBV28 and TRBJ1-3, the full variable domain is DVKVTQSSRYLVKRTGEKVFLECVQDMDHENMFWYRQDPGLGLRLIYFSYDVKMKEKGDIPEGYSVSREKKERFSLILESASTNQTSMYLCASSRPHGAGNTIYFGEGSWLTVV.

V usage is TRBV27 and J usage is TRBJ1-2; 7 bases line up with TRBD1. V shed 5 bases and J 4 bases; nucleotides not matched to a gene: 10. This CDR3 is built from 15 residues. Germline-derived CDR1 and CDR2 are MNHEY and SMNVEV (reference sequence). CDR3 bases: TGTGCCAGCAGTCCCCGACAGGGCTCCGTCTATGGCTACACCTTC. It codes for CASSPRQGSVYGYTF.

Relative to its sample, this clone is medium-sized. CDR3 in amino acids: CASSVEGTNTIYF. Here the CDR3 DNA reads TGTGCCAGCAGCGTAGAGGGGACCAACACCATATATTTT. This chain connects TRBV9 to TRBJ1-3, with D perhaps matching TRBD1 (5 bases). The CDR3 is 13 residues long. Germline V gene lookup returns CDR1 SGDLS and CDR2 YYNGEE. V was clipped by 0 bases and J by 7 bases, with 8 bases between them.

The genes are TRBV7-6 and TRBJ2-7, with D maybe TRBD1 (6 bases). Per the germline V gene, CDR1 is SGHVS and CDR2 is FNYEAQ. V dropped 1 base and J dropped 7 bases, with 14 bases sitting between them. The CDR3 consists of 14 residues. CDR3 sequence: CASSLGQGRWEQYF. In nucleotides, the CDR3 is TGTGCCAGCAGCTTAGGCCAGGGGCGTTGGGAGCAGTACTTC.

The chain recombines TRBV28 with TRBJ1-4; possible D gene TRBD1, 6 bases. Trimming cost V 4 bases and J 7 bases, with 7 bases left between them. Germline V gene sequence: CDR1 MDHEN, CDR2 SYDVKM. This CDR3 region has 12 residues. CDR3 loop: CASSYRVEKLFF. CDR3 nucleotides: TGTGCCAGCAGTTACAGGGTTGAAAAACTGTTTTTT.

This chain links TRBV6-6 with TRBJ2-7, with TRBD1 matching over 8 bases. This CDR3 contains 13 residues. V dropped 2 bases and J dropped 4; count of bases not matched to a gene: 1. Germline V gene lookup returns CDR1 MNHNY and CDR2 SVGAGI (reference sequence). CDR3 sequence: CASSYDRGYEQYF. In DNA, the CDR3 is TGTGCCAGCAGTTACGACAGGGGTTACGAGCAGTACTTC.

In its sample, this clone was seen once. The V and J genes are TRBV15 and TRBJ1-1, with 8 bases identical to TRBD1. With V trimmed by 4 bases and J by 2 bases, 6 bases remained unmatched. Germline values: CDR1 LNHNV, CDR2 YYDKDF (reference sequence). There are 15 residues in the CDR3. CDR3: CATSKEQGGNTEAFF. CDR3 coding DNA: TGTGCCACCAGCAAGGAACAGGGGGGAAACACTGAAGCTTTCTTT.

The chain recombines TRBV7-9 with TRBJ1-1; TRBD1 is a possible D gene (5 bases). Germline V gene sequence: CDR1 SEHNR, CDR2 FQNEAQ (reference sequence). Deletions cut 4 bases from V and 1 base from J, with 13 bases between. This CDR3 region has 15 residues. The CDR3 reads CASSSPGRQNTEAFF. The CDR3 DNA sequence: TGTGCCAGCAGCTCCCCGGGACGGCAGAACACTGAAGCTTTCTTT.

This clone occurred a few times. The gene calls are TRBV30 and TRBJ1-1; the D is unclear. Germline lookup yields CDR1 GTSNPN and CDR2 SVGIG (reference sequence). V gave up 3 bases and J gave up 4 bases, with 9 bases separating them. The CDR3 runs to 12 residues. Here the CDR3 reads CAWRKEGTEAFF. In DNA, the CDR3 is TGTGCCTGGAGAAAGGAAGGCACTGAAGCTTTCTTT. The full variable domain, rest sourced from reference TRBV30 and TRBJ1-1, is SQTIHQWPATLVQPVGSPLSLECTVEGTSNPNLYWYRQAAGRGLQLLFYSVGIGQISSEVPQNLSASRPQDRQFILSSKKLLLSDSGFYLCAWRKEGTEAFFGQGTRLTVV.

This rearrangement joins TRBV7-2 to TRBJ1-4, with a weak D call TRBD1 (5 bases). V lost 4 bases and J 11 bases, leaving 20 bases between the germline ends. This CDR3 contains 15 residues. Germline V CDR1 and CDR2: SGHTA, FQGNSA. The CDR3, as DNA: TGTGCCAGCAGCTCTTACATCTCAGGGAGTGAGAAACTGTTTTTT. It is translated as CASSSYISGSEKLFF.

The rearrangement links TRBV11-2 to TRBJ2-2; D is ambiguous. The germline gives CDR1 SGHAT, CDR2 FQNNGV. V lost 1 base and J 0 bases, leaving 9 bases between the germline ends. CDR3 length equals 16 residues. The CDR3: CASSLVRGPNTGELFF. CDR3 nucleotide sequence: TGTGCCAGCAGCTTAGTCCGCGGTCCGAACACCGGGGAGCTGTTTTTT.

This chain joins TRBV25-1 and TRBJ2-1; 8 positions agree with TRBD1. CDR3 length equals 13 residues. Germline CDR1 and CDR2: MGHDK and SYGVNS. V shed 3 bases and J 9 bases; nucleotides not matched to a gene: 4. The CDR3 loop is CASSDRGQGEQFF. The CDR3 DNA is TGTGCCAGCAGTGACAGGGGGCAAGGTGAGCAGTTCTTC.

The rearrangement links TRBV19 to TRBJ1-2, with 7 bases identical to TRBD1. The germline V gene has CDR1 LNHDA and CDR2 SQIVND (reference sequence). CDR3 length: 12 residues. The J segment lost 7 bases and the V segment lost 6 bases, leaving 5 bases of the junction unmatched. The CDR3 protein is CASSPGTAGYTF. The CDR3 DNA sequence: TGTGCCAGTAGCCCCGGGACAGCTGGCTACACCTTC.

The rearrangement uses TRBV30 and TRBJ1-1, with TRBD1 as a possible D gene (6 bases). The CDR3 length is 14 residues. Germline CDR1 and CDR2: GTSNPN and SVGIG (reference sequence). Trimming left V 0 bases short and J 10 bases short, with 18 bases between. CDR3: CAWSVLRGAGGAFF. The CDR3 DNA reads TGTGCCTGGAGTGTACTACGGGGGGCCGGCGGAGCTTTCTTT.

The chain combines TRBV6-4 with TRBJ2-2, with 9 bases lining up with TRBD1. CDR3 length: 14 residues. The germline CDR1 and CDR2 sequences are MRHNA and SNTAGT. The trim removed 6 bases at V and 8 bases at J, leaving 7 bases unmatched. The CDR3 region is CASRRDRALGELFF. The CDR3 bases are TGTGCCAGCAGGCGGGACAGGGCCCTGGGGGAGCTGTTTTTT.

The chain has TRBV5-1 and TRBJ2-5; 7 nucleotides agree with TRBD2. V lost 6 bases and J lost 4; bases outside the gene matches: 9. The CDR3 extends over 14 amino acids. CDR1 and CDR2 from the germline V gene are SGHRS and YFSETQ. The CDR3 DNA is TGCGCCAGCACCCGTGGGGAGGGAGGAGAGACCCAGTACTTC. The encoded protein is CASTRGEGGETQYF.

The genes are TRBV5-1 and TRBJ2-2; 7 nucleotides line up with TRBD2. CDR1 and CDR2 (germline): SGHRS, YFSETQ. The V and J ends lost 6 bases and 4 bases, in that order; junction bases with no gene match: 12. This CDR3 has 16 residues. For the CDR3, the DNA is TGCGCCAGCACTCGGGCGGGGGACCGGGGCACCGGGGAGCTGTTTTTT. Its translation: CASTRAGDRGTGELFF.

This clone was picked up one time. The gene calls are TRBV4-2 and TRBJ2-1; 7 bases map to TRBD1. V trimming: 5 bases; J trimming: 7 bases; junction bases outside the gene matches: 8. The CDR3 contains 14 residues. CDR1 LGHNA and CDR2 YNFKEQ come from the germline V gene. CDR3 nucleotide sequence: TGTGCCAGCAGCGTCGGACAGGTTAGGAATGAGCAGTTCTTC. Protein: CASSVGQVRNEQFF.

The rearrangement joins TRBV11-3 to TRBJ2-1; 11 nucleotides align to TRBD2. The CDR3 contains 16 residues. CDR1 is SGHNT and CDR2 is YENEEA in the germline V gene. After removal of 5 bases from V and 7 bases from J, the junction contained 10 bases not matched to a gene. The CDR3 protein is CASSVTSGSLRNEQFF. The CDR3 nucleotides are TGTGCCAGCAGCGTCACTAGCGGGAGTTTGAGGAATGAGCAGTTCTTC.